The present TCR beta chain was sequenced within a study of blood T cell repertoires in COVID-19. Across the whole study: Collection of acute and convalescent COVID-19 samples took place in the United States, Italy and Spain. PBMCs, B-cell-depleted T cells, or T cells were the source of the cDNA or gDNA that made up the material.

Per the original data handling: Reference gene primer amplification yielded estimated nucleated cell counts. The table came from immunoSEQ multiplex PCR; TCRdb's copy has only in-frame clones and leaves some out. The V and J calls and the clone size are those of that table, but D and trimming were determined from the DNA. This table holds 88,000 or so clones, 86% found once. V lost 0 bases to trimming and J lost 3 bases; unmatched junction nucleotides: 7. The CDR3 length is 16 residues. CDR1 is LNHDA, CDR2 SQIVND, per germline (reference sequence). The sample was peripheral blood. The sequence derives from a man between 60 and 70 years old with acute or convalescent COVID-19. V gene TRBV19 combines with J gene TRBJ2-5; 7 nucleotides agree with TRBD2. The CDR3 DNA is TGTGCCAGTAGTATAGACTGGGCTAGCGGTAAAGAGACCCAGTACTTC. Translated, it gives CASSIDWASGKETQYF.